The 5 T cell receptor beta chains reported below all come from one sample, sequenced in a study of blood T cells in healthy people across ages. For the second PCR, which ran for roughly 6 to 12 cycles, a sample-barcoded 5' primer and a J-beta primer mix were used. One entry per CDR3 protein, called by TCRdb with MiXCR from the 5' RACE reads. The sample holds about a million distinct CDR3 sequences, roughly 51% seen once. Input material: blood. Every receptor here comes from a woman aged 60-70 years in good health.

Of note for this clonotype: The junction departs from the called germline gene at one end, perhaps through a read error. Here the CDR3 reads CASSIRTGNGHTF. The CDR3 DNA sequence: TGCGCCAGCAGCATTCGGACAGGGAATGGCCACACCTTC. The chain is built from TRBV4-1 and TRBJ1-2; TRBD1 matches 8 bases. This CDR3 has 13 amino acids. Germline CDR1 reads MGHRA; CDR2 reads YSYEKL.

The chain couples TRBV5-1 to TRBJ2-2; 9 positions agree with TRBD2. The V and J ends lost 1 base and 0 bases, in that order; junction bases with no gene match: 1. The CDR3 covers 16 residues. Germline lookup yields CDR1 SGHRS and CDR2 YFSETQ. The CDR3 region is CASSLTSGSNTGELFF. The CDR3, as DNA: TGCGCCAGCAGCTTGACTAGCGGGTCGAACACCGGGGAGCTGTTTTTT.

The chain has TRBV5-6 and TRBJ2-3; D possibly corresponds to TRBD2 (5 bases). In germline, CDR1 is SGHDT, CDR2 YYEEEE. The V and J ends lost 1 base and 2 bases respectively, with 11 bases between them. This CDR3 is built from 15 residues. The CDR3 DNA follows: TGTGCCAGCAGCTTGCAACTAGAGAACACAGATACGCAGTATTTT. Its protein is CASSLQLENTDTQYF. Together with reference TRBV5-6 and TRBJ2-3, the CDR3 gives the full variable domain: DAGVTQSPTHLIKTRGQQVTLRCSPKSGHDTVSWYQQALGQGPQFIFQYYEEEERQRGNFPDRFSGHQFPNYSSELNVNALLLGDSALYLCASSLQLENTDTQYFGPGTRLTVL.

Here the CDR3 DNA reads TGCGCCAGCAGCTCCTTGACAGGGTGGGAGCAGTACTTC. It yields the protein CASSSLTGWEQYF. The gene calls are TRBV5-1 and TRBJ2-7; 7 bases line up with TRBD1. The CDR3 has 13 residues. V was clipped by 3 bases and J by 7 bases; unmatched bases: 7. Germline values: CDR1 SGHRS, CDR2 YFSETQ.

This clonotype came up a few times. The chain employs TRBV6-2 or TRBV6-3 and TRBJ2-3; D uncertain. CDR3 length equals 12 residues. Germline V gene sequence: CDR1 MNHEY, CDR2 SVGEGT. V was trimmed by 6 bases and J by 11 bases, leaving 15 bases between them. The CDR3 region has the DNA TGTGCCAGCAGCCCACAGACCCCTAGGCAGTATTTT. Translated: CASSPQTPRQYF.